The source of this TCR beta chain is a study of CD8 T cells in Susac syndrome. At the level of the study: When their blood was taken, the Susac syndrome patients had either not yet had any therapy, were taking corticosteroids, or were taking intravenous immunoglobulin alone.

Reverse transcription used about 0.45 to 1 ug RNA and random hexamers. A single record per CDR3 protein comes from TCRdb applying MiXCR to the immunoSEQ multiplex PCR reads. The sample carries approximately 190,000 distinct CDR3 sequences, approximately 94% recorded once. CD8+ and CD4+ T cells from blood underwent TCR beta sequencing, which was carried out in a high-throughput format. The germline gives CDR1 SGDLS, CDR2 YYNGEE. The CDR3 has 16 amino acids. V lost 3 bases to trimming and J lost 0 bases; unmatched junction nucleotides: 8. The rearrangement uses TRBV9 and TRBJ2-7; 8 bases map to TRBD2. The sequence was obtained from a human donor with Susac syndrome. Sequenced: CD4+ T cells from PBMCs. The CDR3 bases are TGTGCCAGCAGCGCCGGAGCGGGGGCCCACTCCTACGAGCAGTACTTC. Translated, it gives CASSAGAGAHSYEQYF.